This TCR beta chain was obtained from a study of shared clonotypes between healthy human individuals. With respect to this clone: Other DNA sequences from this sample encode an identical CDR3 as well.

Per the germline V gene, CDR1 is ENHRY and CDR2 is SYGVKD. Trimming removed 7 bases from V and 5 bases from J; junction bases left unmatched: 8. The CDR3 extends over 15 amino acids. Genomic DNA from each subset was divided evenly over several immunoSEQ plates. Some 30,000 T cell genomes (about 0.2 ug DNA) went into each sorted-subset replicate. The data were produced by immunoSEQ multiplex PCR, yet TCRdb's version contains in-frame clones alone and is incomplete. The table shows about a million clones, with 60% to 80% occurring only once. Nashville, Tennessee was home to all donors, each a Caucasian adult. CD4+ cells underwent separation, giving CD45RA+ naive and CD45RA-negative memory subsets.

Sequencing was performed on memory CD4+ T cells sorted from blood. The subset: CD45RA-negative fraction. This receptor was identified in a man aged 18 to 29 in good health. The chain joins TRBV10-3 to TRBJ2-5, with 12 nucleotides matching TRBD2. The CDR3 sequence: CAIKASGGAGETQYF. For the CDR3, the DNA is TGTGCCATCAAGGCTAGCGGGGGGGCCGGGGAGACCCAGTACTTC.